This is a list of T cell receptor beta chains from one sample in a study of graft-versus-host responses after intestinal transplantation. Measured with immunoSEQ multiplex PCR; TCRdb has only the in-frame clones, and not every one. This sample has 14,000 or so clones, with 65% to 80% found just once. Sequences were derived from ileum tissue, sampled 27 days after intestinal transplant. Receptors were obtained from a human patient who received an intestinal transplant, so some T cells may come from the graft donor. Each CDR3 is given with its conserved first and last residue. A D gene is named only where the DNA matches it firmly. Where a row states a size, it is once, few, many or the class of an expanded clone; other rows omit it.

>TRBJ1-6|TRBD1|-|TRBV7-9
TGTGCCAGCAGCTTAAGGGGGCCTCTCTATAATTCACCCCTCCACTTT
CASSLRGPLYNSPLHF
>TRBJ1-4|TRBD1|few|TRBV28
TGTGCCAGCAGTTCGCTAAACATTCAGGGGGCGAAACTGTTTTTT
CASSSLNIQGAKLFF
>TRBJ1-1|-|-|TRBV27
TGTGCCAGCACCCCAGTCCCCCCGAACACTGAAGCTTTCTTT
CASTPVPPNTEAFF
>TRBJ2-1|TRBD2|-|TRBV7-9
TGTGCCAGCACCGACGGGGGGGCACTGAATGAGCAGTTCTTC
CASTDGGALNEQFF
>TRBJ2-1|-|few|TRBV7-9
TGTGCCAGCAGCTTATTCGCGGGTGAGCAGTTCTTC
CASSLFAGEQFF
>TRBJ1-5|TRBD1|once|TRBV10-3
TGTGCCATCAGTGAGACACAGGGGGGCTCGCCCCAGCATTTT
CAISETQGGSPQHF
>TRBJ1-1|-|-|TRBV29-1
TGCAGCGTTGGGGCTGTTCTGCTCACTGAAGCTTTCTTT
CSVGAVLLTEAFF
>TRBJ2-4|TRBD2|few|TRBV27
TGTGCCAGCAGCCGCGGGGGAGTAGGGAACATTCAGTACTTC
CASSRGGVGNIQYF
>TRBJ2-5|-|-|TRBV5-1
TGCGCCAGCGCGGGTCAGGATGGAGGGACCCAGTACTTC
CASAGQDGGTQYF
>TRBJ2-2|-|-|TRBV29-1
TGCAGCGCCAGACAGGCAACCACCGGGGAGCTGTTTTTT
CSARQATTGELFF
>TRBJ1-4|-|-|TRBV4-1
TGCGCCAGCAGCCTTACGACAGCAACTAATGAAAAACTGTTTTTT
CASSLTTATNEKLFF
>TRBJ1-5|-|-|TRBV4-2
TGTGCCAGCAGCCAAGATCAAGCTTATAGCAATCAGCCCCAGCATTTT
CASSQDQAYSNQPQHF
>TRBJ1-2|TRBD1|-|TRBV5-6
TGTGCCAGCAGATCCGGACAGGGGTATGGCTACACCTTC
CASRSGQGYGYTF
>TRBJ1-6|-|few|TRBV18
TGTGCCAGCTCCTCCGGACAGTTATATAATTCACCCCTCCACTTT
CASSSGQLYNSPLHF
>TRBJ2-1|-|-|TRBV5-1
TGCGCCAGCAGCTCTGCTGCGGGGTTCTACAATGAGCAGTTCTTC
CASSSAAGFYNEQFF
>TRBJ2-1|-|-|TRBV7-6
TGTGCCAGCAGCTTAGGATCCGCGGGCTCCTACAATGAGCAGTTCTTC
CASSLGSAGSYNEQFF
>TRBJ1-5|-|-|TRBV2
TGTGCCAGCAGTGAAGGGACAGCGAGCAATCAGCCCCAGCATTTT
CASSEGTASNQPQHF
>TRBJ1-3|-|few|TRBV7-2
TGTGCCAGCAGCTTACAGGGAAACACCATATATTTT
CASSLQGNTIYF
>TRBJ2-5|-|once|TRBV15
TGTGCCACCAGCAGAAACAGGGTTCATGGGGAGACCCAGTACTTC
CATSRNRVHGETQYF
>TRBJ1-3|-|-|TRBV12-2
TGTGCAAGTCGCTTAGGAGGGCGTGGAAACACCATATATTTT
CASRLGGRGNTIYF
>TRBJ2-4|TRBD2|-|TRBV27
TGTGCCAGCAGTTTACTAGCGGGGGGCCCCGGGGTGCGCTTC
CASSLLAGGPGVRF
>TRBJ2-1|TRBD1|-|TRBV27
TGTGCCAGCAGCGGGGGACAGGGGACCTTTAGCTCCTACAATGAGCAGTTCTTC
CASSGGQGTFSSYNEQFF
>TRBJ2-7|TRBD2|-|TRBV4-1
TGCGCCAGCAGCCAAGGACTAGCGGGAGGCCCTCTCTACGAGCAGTACTTC
CASSQGLAGGPLYEQYF
>TRBJ1-6|TRBD1|-|TRBV6-4
TGTGCCAGTTCAAATGGGACAGGGTATTCACCCCTCCACTTT
CASSNGTGYSPLHF
>TRBJ1-2|TRBD1|-|TRBV9
TGTGCCAGCAGCGTAGTAACGGGTGGACAGGGGCGCTACACCTTC
CASSVVTGGQGRYTF
>TRBJ2-3|-|once|TRBV27
TGTGCCAGCAGCAGGGGCACAGATACGCAGTATTTT
CASSRGTDTQYF
>TRBJ2-1|TRBD1|once|TRBV7-6
TGTGCCAGCAGCTTAACACCGACAGGGGGGACTTATGCCTACAATGAGCAGTTCTTC
CASSLTPTGGTYAYNEQFF
>TRBJ2-5|TRBD2|few|TRBV4-2
TGTGCCAGCAGCCAAAGACTAGCGGATAAAGAGACCCAGTACTTC
CASSQRLADKETQYF
>TRBJ2-3|TRBD2|-|TRBV7-9
TGTGCCAGCAGACACGGGACTAGCGGGACAGATACGCAGTATTTT
CASRHGTSGTDTQYF
>TRBJ2-3|-|-|TRBV20-1
TGCAGTGGAGAGCACACAGATACGCAGTATTTT
CSGEHTDTQYF
>TRBJ2-3|TRBD2|-|TRBV7-8
TGTGCCAGCAGCTCACCTAGCGGGGGGCCATCCGGCCCAGATACGCAGTATTTT
CASSSPSGGPSGPDTQYF
>TRBJ2-3|TRBD2|-|TRBV5-1
TGCGCCAGCAGCGGGGGGGGGACAGATACGCAGTATTTT
CASSGGGTDTQYF
>TRBJ2-5|TRBD2|-|TRBV29-1
TGCAGCGTTGGGGAGGGCCAAGAGACCCAGTACTTC
CSVGEGQETQYF
>TRBJ2-3|TRBD2|few|TRBV7-9
TGTGCCAGCAGCCCCCGGCCCGGGACTAGCGGGGGCACAGATACGCAGTATTTT
CASSPRPGTSGGTDTQYF
>TRBJ2-2|-|-|TRBV5-6
TGTGCCAGCAGCTTGCGAGGAGCGGCGGACACCGGGGAGCTGTTTTTT
CASSLRGAADTGELFF
>TRBJ1-5|-|-|TRBV4-3
TGCGCCAGCAGCCAAGGAGTGAATCAGCCCCAGCATTTT
CASSQGVNQPQHF
>TRBJ1-4|-|-|TRBV11-2
TGTGCCAGCAGCTTAGGGGTGCAGGGCATCTTTGCAACTAATGAAAAACTGTTTTTT
CASSLGVQGIFATNEKLFF
>TRBJ1-2|-|-|TRBV6-5
TGTGCCAGCAGTTACTCGAAGTCAGGGGCCTATGGCTACACCTTC
CASSYSKSGAYGYTF
>TRBJ1-2|-|few|TRBV10-1
TGCGCCAGGGGGGCCGAGGACTATGGCTACACCTTC
CARGAEDYGYTF
>TRBJ1-1|-|-|TRBV5-1
TGCGCCAGCAGCTTGGCAGGGGACACTGAAGCTTTCTTT
CASSLAGDTEAFF
>TRBJ1-6|-|-|TRBV30
TGTGCCTGGAGCTCGAGTTCAACAGGGAGGGGATCACCCCTCCACTTT
CAWSSSSTGRGSPLHF
>TRBJ2-3|-|-|TRBV7-2
TGTGCCAGCAGCTTAGCCCTACAGTGGTATTTT
CASSLALQWYF
>TRBJ2-5|-|-|TRBV28
TGTGCCAGCAGTCGACATGGGGGGGGCGAAACCCAGTACTTC
CASSRHGGGETQYF
>TRBJ1-2|TRBD1|-|TRBV28
TGTGCCAGCAGTCGCGAACAGGGGGCCTATGGCTACACCTTC
CASSREQGAYGYTF
>TRBJ2-1|TRBD2|-|TRBV10-3
TGTGCCATCAGTGAGGGCCGGGACTACCTTTACAATGAGCAGTTCTTC
CAISEGRDYLYNEQFF
>TRBJ2-1|TRBD2|-|TRBV5-4
TGTGCCAGCAGCTTCGGCGGGGGAATAGATGAGCAGTTCTTC
CASSFGGGIDEQFF
>TRBJ1-1|-|-|TRBV18
TGTGCCAGCTCACCTAATCCGGGGAGGCACACTGAAGCTTTCTTT
CASSPNPGRHTEAFF
>TRBJ2-3|TRBD1|few|TRBV29-1
TGCAGCGTAACAGGGGGACAAACAGATACGCAGTATTTT
CSVTGGQTDTQYF
>TRBJ2-5|TRBD2|-|TRBV25-1
TGTGCCAGCAGTGAATGGCTAGCGGGGAGAGAGACCCAGTACTTC
CASSEWLAGRETQYF
>TRBJ1-1|TRBD1|-|TRBV5-1
TGCGCCAGCAGCTGGACAGGGGGCACGAACACTGAAGCTTTCTTT
CASSWTGGTNTEAFF
>TRBJ1-2|TRBD1|-|TRBV28
TGTGCCAGCAGCCTGACAGGGGGCGCAGGCGGCTACACCTTC
CASSLTGGAGGYTF
>TRBJ2-1|TRBD2|-|TRBV2
TGTGCCAGCACGTGGCGGGGGGGCCGGAATGAGCAGTTCTTC
CASTWRGGRNEQFF
>TRBJ2-1|TRBD2|-|TRBV12-5
TGTGCTAGTGGTAAGAGCGGGGGCTCCCCCTACAATGAGCAGTTCTTC
CASGKSGGSPYNEQFF
>TRBJ2-1|-|-|TRBV6-6
TGTGCCAGCAGTTACACGACAGGATCGACCCACAATGAGCAGTTCTTC
CASSYTTGSTHNEQFF
>TRBJ1-2|-|-|TRBV10-2
TGCGCCAGCAGTACAGGGCCTGGCTATGGCTACACCTTC
CASSTGPGYGYTF
>TRBJ1-5|-|-|TRBV5-6
TGTGCCAGCAGCGGGAGGGGATTCGGGCAGCCCCAGCATTTT
CASSGRGFGQPQHF
>TRBJ2-7|TRBD2|-|TRBV19
TGTGCCAGTCTTCCTAGCGGGGGACTCCCCTACGAGCAGTACTTC
CASLPSGGLPYEQYF
>TRBJ2-3|TRBD2|-|TRBV2
TGTGCCAGCAGTGAAGCGGTCGGGGGGGGCCCCACAGATACGCAGTATTTT
CASSEAVGGGPTDTQYF
>TRBJ2-2|-|-|TRBV14
TGTGCCAGCAGCCCAGGGGTGGGCGGGGAGCTGTTTTTT
CASSPGVGGELFF